The 4 T cell receptor beta chains below all came from one sample that was sequenced in a study of blood T cells in healthy people across ages. Together with a sample-barcoded 5' primer, a J-beta primer mix was included in a second PCR lasting 7 to 11 cycles. TCRdb reanalysed the 5' RACE reads using MiXCR and keeps one entry per CDR3 protein. The top ten hold roughly 3.8% of the sample, which has approximately 800,000 distinct CDR3 sequences, approximately 25% seen once. These same records also appear under a second study, on T cells of mothers and their children.

Sequenced sample: blood. Receptor source: a boy between 5 and 17 years old in good health.

This clonotype was observed a single time. The chain couples TRBV29-1 to TRBJ2-7; possibly TRBD1 for D (5 bases). CDR3 length: 13 amino acids. Trimming left V 2 bases short and J 3 bases short, with 11 bases between. CDR1 SQVTM and CDR2 ANQGSEA come from the germline V gene. DNA of the CDR3: TGCAGCGTTGAAACAGGAGAAGACTACGAGCAGTACTTC. Its protein is CSVETGEDYEQYF.

The chain recombines TRBV14 with TRBJ2-3; tentative D call: TRBD2 (6 bases). The CDR3 extends over 14 amino acids. Between the trimmed V and J ends, which lost 3 bases and 5 bases, there was a span of 12 bases. Germline V lookup: CDR1 SGHDN, CDR2 FVKESK. The DNA for the CDR3 is TGTGCCAGCAGCCAGGACTATCTTGAAGATACGCAGTATTTT. Translating it yields CASSQDYLEDTQYF.

There are a few counts of this clonotype. The V gene is TRBV6-2 or TRBV6-3, the J gene TRBJ2-5; D tentatively reads TRBD1 or TRBD2 (5 bases each). The DNA end is more similar to TRBJ2-1, so the J call may be wrong. From germline, CDR1 is MNHEY and CDR2 SVGEGT. The CDR3 is 13 amino acids. The CDR3 protein is CASWDPDSNEQFF. In DNA form, the CDR3 reads TGTGCCAGCTGGGACCCGGACTCCAATGAGCAGTTCTTC.

The chain combines TRBV28 with TRBJ2-7, with 11 bases that match TRBD1. The CDR3 is 15 amino acids. The germline V gene encodes CDR1 MDHEN and CDR2 SYDVKM. The J segment lost 6 bases and the V segment lost 4 bases, leaving 8 bases of the junction unmatched. As DNA, the CDR3 is TGTGCCAGCAGTTCAGCCGGGACAGGGGGTGTCGAGCAGTACTTC. It specifies CASSSAGTGGVEQYF.